Presented here are 19 T cell receptor beta chains from one specimen sequenced in a study of control samples from healthy donors and cancer patients. Here immunoSEQ multiplex PCR was the method, and the copy in TCRdb shows in-frame clones only, minus some. The sample lists 150,000 to 200,000 clones; around 90% were seen once. Sequenced: blood. The receptors were sampled from a woman between 45 and 60 years old in good health.

In DNA form, the CDR3 reads TGTGCCAGCAGTTACAGGCGGGTATCCTACAATGAGCAGTTCTTC. Translated: CASSYRRVSYNEQFF. The chain couples TRBV6-5 to TRBJ2-1; possibly TRBD2 for D (5 bases). The CDR3 loop spans 15 amino acids. Trimming removed 2 bases at V and 1 base at J, with 9 bases between. CDR1 and CDR2 (germline): MNHEY, SVGAGI.

The chain joins TRBV10-3 to TRBJ1-2, with D possibly matching TRBD1 (6 bases). The CDR3 length is 15 residues. V was clipped by 4 bases and J by 1 base, with 13 bases between them. Germline V gene lookup returns CDR1 ENHRY and CDR2 SYGVKD. The CDR3 DNA sequence: TGTGCCATCAGTGTAGGACAGCCAGATAACTATGGCTACACCTTC. Its translation is CAISVGQPDNYGYTF.

The V call is TRBV6-4, the J call TRBJ1-5; maybe TRBD1 (5 bases). Trimming took 2 bases from V and 8 from J, leaving 19 bases between them. CDR3 length equals 16 residues. Per the germline V gene, CDR1 is MRHNA and CDR2 is SNTAGT. DNA for the CDR3: TGTGCCAGCAGTGACGTAGGGACTACCACAGGTAAGCCCCAGCATTTT. This gives the protein CASSDVGTTTGKPQHF.

This chain connects TRBV5-1 to TRBJ2-2; D gene uncertain. Per the germline V gene, CDR1 is SGHRS and CDR2 is YFSETQ. The CDR3 sequence is 15 residues long. V was trimmed by 1 base and J by 2 bases, leaving 9 bases between them. The CDR3 reads CASSLFGPNTGELFF. For the CDR3, the DNA is TGCGCCAGCAGCTTGTTCGGACCAAACACCGGGGAGCTGTTTTTT.

The CDR3 sequence: CASSVETGGDEKLFF. CDR3 DNA: TGTGCCAGCAGCGTAGAGACAGGGGGGGATGAAAAACTGTTTTTT. This rearrangement joins TRBV9 to TRBJ1-4, with TRBD1 matching 9 bases. The CDR3 is 15 residues long. The V and J ends lost 0 bases and 6 bases, in that order; junction bases with no gene match: 3. CDR1 SGDLS and CDR2 YYNGEE come from the germline V gene.

The gene calls are TRBV14 and TRBJ2-1; 7 positions match TRBD2. CDR1 is SGHDN and CDR2 is FVKESK in the germline V gene. The J segment lost 8 bases and the V segment lost 1 base, leaving 8 bases of the junction unmatched. The CDR3 is 15 amino acids. CDR3: CASSQGRLAVDEQFF. The CDR3 DNA reads TGTGCCAGCAGCCAAGGACGGCTAGCGGTGGATGAGCAGTTCTTC.

The chain combines TRBV3-1 (or the pseudogene TRBV3-2) with TRBJ1-3; D unclear. Germline assignment: CDR1 LGHDT and CDR2 YNNKEL (reference sequence). The CDR3 loop spans 17 amino acids. The V end lost 0 bases, the J end lost 3 bases, and 15 bases lay between the germline ends. CDR3 region: CASSQEALRPGGNTIYF. CDR3 nucleotide sequence: TGTGCCAGCAGCCAAGAAGCCTTAAGACCGGGTGGAAACACCATATATTTT.

The chain links TRBV5-1 to TRBJ2-7, with D maybe TRBD2 (6 bases). The V gene lost 4 bases and the J gene lost 0 bases, with 11 bases spanning the gap. Looked up from germline, CDR1 is SGHRS and CDR2 is YFSETQ. This CDR3 spans 14 amino acids. The CDR3 DNA reads as TGCGCCAGCAGCCCGGGCGGGGCCTCCTACGAGCAGTACTTC. Amino acids: CASSPGGASYEQYF.

This clone was found once. The chain is built from TRBV4-3 and TRBJ2-5; 11 bases line up with TRBD1. V was clipped by 0 bases and J by 6 bases; unmatched bases: 6. CDR3 size: 16 residues. From germline, CDR1 is LGHNA and CDR2 YSLEER. Here the CDR3 DNA reads TGCGCCAGCAGCCAAGATTTAGGACAGGGGGCACAGACCCAGTACTTC. It translates to CASSQDLGQGAQTQYF.

The rearrangement joins TRBV6-6 to TRBJ1-2, with D possibly being TRBD1 (5 bases). V lost 7 bases to trimming and J lost 4 bases, with 7 bases between them. The CDR3 loop spans 11 amino acids. Germline CDR1 and CDR2: MNHNY and SVGAGI (reference sequence). CDR3 sequence reads: CASIQGYGYTF. The CDR3 coding sequence is TGTGCCAGCATCCAGGGCTATGGCTACACCTTC.

The V call is TRBV9, the J call TRBJ2-7; 8 bases are shared with TRBD2. The V segment lost 3 bases and the J segment 3 bases; nucleotides outside the gene matches: 5. From germline, CDR1 is SGDLS and CDR2 YYNGEE. The CDR3 length is 14 residues. CDR3 nucleotide sequence: TGTGCCAGCAGCGCTACTAGCGGCCGCTACGAGCAGTACTTC. This sequence encodes CASSATSGRYEQYF.

This chain connects TRBV24-1 to TRBJ1-2, with TRBD1 identical over 12 bases. CDR1 and CDR2 (germline): KGHDR, SFDVKD. The CDR3 runs 16 residues. Germline trimming cut 3 bases from V and 6 bases from J; bases unmatched to any gene: 7. The CDR3 sequence is CATSDVTGQGANGYTF. The CDR3 DNA reads as TGTGCCACCAGTGATGTAACGGGACAGGGGGCGAATGGCTACACCTTC.

This rearrangement joins TRBV5-1 to TRBJ1-2; D is perhaps TRBD1 (6 bases). Deletions cut 10 bases from V and 2 bases from J, with 24 bases between. The CDR3 contains 16 residues. Germline CDR1 SGHRS, CDR2 YFSETQ. The CDR3 protein is CAGQSIRTDLNYGYTF. DNA for the CDR3: TGCGCCGGACAATCCATTAGGACAGACCTGAACTATGGCTACACCTTC.

The chain joins TRBV4-3 to TRBJ2-7; D might be TRBD2 (5 bases). The V gene's germline CDR1 is LGHNA and CDR2 YSLEER. Trimming took 0 bases from V and 2 from J, leaving 14 bases between them. This CDR3 is built from 16 residues. CDR3 protein: CASSQDSAGLPYEQYF. The DNA of the CDR3 is TGCGCCAGCAGCCAAGATAGCGCGGGTCTCCCCTACGAGCAGTACTTC.

The J gene is TRBJ1-1, the V gene TRBV19; D is possibly TRBD1 (5 bases). The CDR3 runs to 14 residues. V lost 7 bases and J 1 base, leaving 13 bases between the germline ends. The germline V gene encodes CDR1 LNHDA and CDR2 SQIVND (reference sequence). The CDR3 bases are TGTGCCAGTAAGTCGGCAGGGCGGAACACTGAAGCTTTCTTT. It translates to CASKSAGRNTEAFF.

The V and J genes are TRBV30 and TRBJ2-5, with TRBD2 matching over 9 bases. V trimming: 4 bases; J trimming: 4 bases; junction bases outside the gene matches: 10. From germline, CDR1 is GTSNPN and CDR2 SVGIG (reference sequence). The CDR3 extends over 15 amino acids. As DNA, the CDR3 is TGTGCCTGGACTGGAAAGGGACTAGCCCGAGAGACCCAGTACTTC. It translates to CAWTGKGLARETQYF.

This chain connects TRBV19 to TRBJ1-3; D gene unclear. This CDR3 is 14 amino acids long. V was pared by 5 bases and J by 0 bases, with 8 bases between. CDR1 is LNHDA and CDR2 is SQIVND in the germline V gene (reference sequence). The CDR3 protein is CASSVISSGNTIYF. The DNA for the CDR3 is TGTGCCAGTAGTGTTATCAGCTCTGGAAACACCATATATTTT.

The J gene is TRBJ1-3, the V gene TRBV28; D perhaps matches TRBD1 (6 bases). Trimming took off 6 bases at V and 0 bases at J, with 15 bases between the two ends. CDR1 and CDR2 (germline): MDHEN, SYDVKM. The CDR3 sequence is 16 residues long. The CDR3 loop is CASSPRTAFSGNTIYF. In nucleotides, the CDR3 is TGTGCCAGCAGCCCCCGGACAGCTTTCTCTGGAAACACCATATATTTT.

The rearrangement uses TRBV9 and TRBJ1-2; D remains ambiguous. CDR3 length equals 15 residues. CDR1 SGDLS and CDR2 YYNGEE come from the germline V gene. V lost 1 base to trimming and J lost 0 bases, with 10 bases between them. The chain's CDR3 is CASSVSQVANYGYTF. CDR3 DNA: TGTGCCAGCAGCGTAAGTCAGGTAGCTAACTATGGCTACACCTTC.